Below, 8 T cell receptor beta chains from the same sample are listed, as sequenced in a study of human T cells and chemical hapten exposure. Each CDR3 protein is one row after TCRdb ran MiXCR on the RACE reads. The table has around 380,000 distinct CDR3 sequences, roughly 4.8% seen once. Time point meaning: patch test 1, 2 weeks after DPC sensitization. Treatment of the sample: therapeutic diphenylcyclopropenone sensitization with weekly scalp DPC. The sample consisted of whole blood, taken in connection with sensitization to the hapten diphenylcyclopropenone (DPC). The source is a woman aged 50 to 65 with alopecia areata. Some clones in this sample may be carry-over from other donors' samples.

This clonotype appeared many times. The V call is TRBV28, the J call TRBJ2-7, with TRBD1 matching over 9 bases. The trim removed 7 bases at V and 3 bases at J, leaving 10 bases unmatched. Germline values: CDR1 MDHEN, CDR2 SYDVKM. The CDR3 is made up of 15 amino acids. The CDR3 region has the DNA TGTGCCAGCACTTCGACTCGGACAGGGGACTACGAGCAGTACTTC. Translating gives CASTSTRTGDYEQYF. The full variable domain, completed using reference TRBV28 and TRBJ2-7, is DVKVTQSSRYLVKRTGEKVFLECVQDMDHENMFWYRQDPGLGLRLIYFSYDVKMKEKGDIPEGYSVSREKKERFSLILESASTNQTSMYLCASTSTRTGDYEQYFGPGTRLTVT.

Ten or more counts support this clonotype. The chain employs TRBV3-1 and TRBJ1-5; D not certain. The CDR3 is 15 residues long. Germline values: CDR1 LGHDT, CDR2 YNNKEL (reference sequence). Trimming shortened V by 0 bases and J by 0 bases, and 6 bases separated the two germline ends. CDR3 sequence (DNA): TGTGCCAGCAGCCAAGATCGGGCTAGCAATCAGCCCCAGCATTTT. Translating gives CASSQDRASNQPQHF. The full variable domain, rest sourced from reference TRBV3-1 and TRBJ1-5, is DTAVSQTPKYLVTQMGNDKSIKCEQNLGHDTMYWYKQDSKKFLKIMFSYNNKELIINETVPNRFSPKSPDKAHLNLHINSLELGDSAVYFCASSQDRASNQPQHFGDGTRLSIL.

This rearrangement joins TRBV6-2 or TRBV6-3 to TRBJ2-4, with TRBD1 matching over 8 bases. Germline CDR1 MNHEY, CDR2 SVGEGT. Unmatched junction bases numbered 3, after V lost 2 bases and J lost 6 bases. The CDR3 length is 14 residues. As DNA, the CDR3 is TGTGCCAGCAGTTACGGACAGGGAGTAAACATTCAGTACTTC. Translated, it gives CASSYGQGVNIQYF.

This clonotype appeared many times. The chain uses TRBV29-1 and TRBJ1-1; D not certain. The CDR3 totals 10 residues. V was pared by 1 base and J by 5 bases, with 2 bases between. Germline V gene sequence: CDR1 SQVTM, CDR2 ANQGSEA. The CDR3 reads CSVEGTEAFF. The CDR3 DNA is TGCAGCGTTGAAGGGACTGAAGCTTTCTTT.

The rearrangement joins TRBV20-1 to TRBJ2-3; D is unresolved. This CDR3 spans 15 amino acids. Germline V gene lookup returns CDR1 DFQATT and CDR2 SNEGSKA (reference sequence). Between the trimmed V and J ends, which lost 3 bases and 0 bases, there was a span of 13 bases. In DNA, the CDR3 is TGCAGTGCTAGCGGTTGGGGTCTAAGCACAGATACGCAGTATTTT. Translated, it gives CSASGWGLSTDTQYF.

The chain carries TRBV6-5 and TRBJ2-4; a weak D match, TRBD1 (6 bases). The CDR3 length is 16 residues. CDR1 is MNHEY and CDR2 is SVGAGI in the germline V gene. The V gene lost 2 bases and the J gene lost 0 bases, with 11 bases spanning the gap. The chain's CDR3 is CASSYGSRGAKNIQYF. The CDR3 DNA reads TGTGCCAGCAGTTACGGGTCCAGGGGAGCCAAAAACATTCAGTACTTC.

Only a few counts were recorded for this clonotype. V usage is TRBV29-1 and J usage is TRBJ2-3; 8 bases map to TRBD2. The CDR3 is 12 amino acids. Trimming took 7 bases from V and 3 from J; bases not matched to a gene: 3. Germline V gene data show CDR1 as SQVTM and CDR2 as ANQGSEA. CDR3 residues: CSAGGRTDTQYF. DNA of the CDR3: TGCAGCGCGGGGGGGAGGACAGATACGCAGTATTTT.

The gene calls are TRBV7-8 and TRBJ1-1; no reliable D call. Germline values: CDR1 SGHVS, CDR2 FQNEAQ. CDR3 length equals 15 residues. Trimming removed 3 bases from V and 3 bases from J, with 14 bases in between. CDR3 sequence: CASSFRHLVYTEAFF. The CDR3 coding sequence is TGTGCCAGCAGCTTCCGGCATCTTGTCTACACTGAAGCTTTCTTT. Based on the CDR3 plus reference TRBV7-8 and TRBJ1-1, the full variable domain is GAGVSQSPRYKVAKRGQDVALRCDPISGHVSLFWYQQALGQGPEFLTYFQNEAQLDKSGLPSDRFFAERPEGSVSTLKIQRTQQEDSAVYLCASSFRHLVYTEAFFGQGTRLTVV.